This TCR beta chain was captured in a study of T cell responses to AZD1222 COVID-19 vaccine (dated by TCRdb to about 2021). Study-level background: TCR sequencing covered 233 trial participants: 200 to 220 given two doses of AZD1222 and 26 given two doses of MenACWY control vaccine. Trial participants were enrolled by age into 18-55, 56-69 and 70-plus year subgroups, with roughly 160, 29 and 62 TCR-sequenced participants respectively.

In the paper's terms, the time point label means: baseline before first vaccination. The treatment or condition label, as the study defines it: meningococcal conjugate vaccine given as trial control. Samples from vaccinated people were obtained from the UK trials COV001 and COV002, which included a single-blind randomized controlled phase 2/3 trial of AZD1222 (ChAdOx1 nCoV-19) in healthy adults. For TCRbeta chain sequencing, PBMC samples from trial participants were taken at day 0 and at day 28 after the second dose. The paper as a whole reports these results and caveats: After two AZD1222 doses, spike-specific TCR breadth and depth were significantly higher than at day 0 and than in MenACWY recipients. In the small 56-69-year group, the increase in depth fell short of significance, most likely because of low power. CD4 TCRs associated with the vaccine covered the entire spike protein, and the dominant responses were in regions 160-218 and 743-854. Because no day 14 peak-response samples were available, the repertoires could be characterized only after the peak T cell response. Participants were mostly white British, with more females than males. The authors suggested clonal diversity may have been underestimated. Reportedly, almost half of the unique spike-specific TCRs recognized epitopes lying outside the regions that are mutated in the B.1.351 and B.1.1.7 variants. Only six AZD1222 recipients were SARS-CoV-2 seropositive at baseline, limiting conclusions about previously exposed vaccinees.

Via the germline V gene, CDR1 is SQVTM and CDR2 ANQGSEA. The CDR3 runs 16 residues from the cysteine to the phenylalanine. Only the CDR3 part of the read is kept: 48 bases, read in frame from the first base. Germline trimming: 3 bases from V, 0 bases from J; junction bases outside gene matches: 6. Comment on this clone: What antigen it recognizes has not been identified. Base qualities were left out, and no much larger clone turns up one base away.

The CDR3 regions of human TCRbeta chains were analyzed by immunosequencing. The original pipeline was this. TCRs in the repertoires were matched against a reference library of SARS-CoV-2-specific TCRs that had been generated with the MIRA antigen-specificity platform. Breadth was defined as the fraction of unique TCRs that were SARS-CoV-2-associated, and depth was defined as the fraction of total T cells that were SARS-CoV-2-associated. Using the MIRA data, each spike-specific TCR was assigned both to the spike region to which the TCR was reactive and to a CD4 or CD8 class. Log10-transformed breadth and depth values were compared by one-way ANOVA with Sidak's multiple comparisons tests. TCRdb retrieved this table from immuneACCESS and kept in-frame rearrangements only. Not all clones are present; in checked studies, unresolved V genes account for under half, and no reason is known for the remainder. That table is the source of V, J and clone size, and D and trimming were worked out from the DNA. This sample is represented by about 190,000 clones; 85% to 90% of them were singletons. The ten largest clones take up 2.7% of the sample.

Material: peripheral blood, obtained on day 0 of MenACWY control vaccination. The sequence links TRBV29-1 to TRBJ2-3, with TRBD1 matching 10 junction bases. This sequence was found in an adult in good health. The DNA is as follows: TGCAGCGTTGAGCCCGGGACAGGGGCAAGCACAGATACGCAGTATTTT. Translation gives CSVEPGTGASTDTQYF.